The source of this T cell receptor beta chain is a study of patients and donors after allogeneic stem cell transplantation (dated by TCRdb to 2020 to 2021). V is cut by 3 bases and J by 0 bases, and the space between the germline ends is 6 bases. The CDR3 runs 14 amino acids, cysteine and phenylalanine included. Solely the CDR3 DNA is kept, with 42 bases framed from the first base. Reading the germline V gene gives CDR1 SGHTA and CDR2 FQGNSA. In regard to this clonotype: Its binding antigen is unknown. Base qualities are not recorded, but no much larger clone differs from it by a single base.

Receptor amplification or capture employed RT-PCR. The data were produced on a NextSeq 550. TCRdb reprocessing: public reads trimmed at Q25 with fastp, clones called with MiXCR, in-frame beta chains kept. Each CDR3 protein gets just one entry, which takes the most common genes and DNA from the rows behind it. For this sample there are tens of thousands of distinct CDR3 sequences; around 48% appear just once. The ten largest make up 50% to 75% of the sample. Sample: blood, either unsorted or a sorted T cell fraction (not recorded which). The V gene is TRBV7-2 and the J gene is TRBJ1-3, with TRBD1 as a weak D call on 5 bases. The receptor comes from a human donor who was either an allogeneic HSCT recipient or a stem cell or donor lymphocyte infusion donor (not recorded which). It is not recorded whose cells these are; they may come from a transplant donor. The CDR3 protein is CASSLGLSGNTIYF. The base sequence is TGTGCCAGCAGCTTGGGGCTCTCTGGAAACACCATATATTTT.